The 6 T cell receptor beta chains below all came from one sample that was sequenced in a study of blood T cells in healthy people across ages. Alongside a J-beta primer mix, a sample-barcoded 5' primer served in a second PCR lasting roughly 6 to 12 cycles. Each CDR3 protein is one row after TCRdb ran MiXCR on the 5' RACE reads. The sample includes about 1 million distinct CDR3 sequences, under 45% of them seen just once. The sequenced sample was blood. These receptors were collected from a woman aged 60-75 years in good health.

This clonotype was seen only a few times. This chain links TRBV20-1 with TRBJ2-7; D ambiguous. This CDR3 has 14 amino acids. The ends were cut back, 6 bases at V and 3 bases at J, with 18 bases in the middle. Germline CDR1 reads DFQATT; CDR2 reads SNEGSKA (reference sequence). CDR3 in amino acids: CSAARATKSYEQYF. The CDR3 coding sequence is TGCAGTGCAGCCCGGGCCACCAAAAGCTACGAGCAGTACTTC.

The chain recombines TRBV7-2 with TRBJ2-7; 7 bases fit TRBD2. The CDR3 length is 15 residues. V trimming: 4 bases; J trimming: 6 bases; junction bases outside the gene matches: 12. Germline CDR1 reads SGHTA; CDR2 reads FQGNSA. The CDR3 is CASSWTGGTAAEQYF. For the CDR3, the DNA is TGTGCCAGCAGCTGGACGGGAGGCACAGCTGCCGAGCAGTACTTC.

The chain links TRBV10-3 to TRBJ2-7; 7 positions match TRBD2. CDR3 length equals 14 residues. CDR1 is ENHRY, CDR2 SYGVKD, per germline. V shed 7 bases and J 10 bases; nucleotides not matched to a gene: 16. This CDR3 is CAITGSGTEREQYF. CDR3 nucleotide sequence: TGTGCCATCACGGGGAGCGGGACTGAACGAGAACAGTACTTC.

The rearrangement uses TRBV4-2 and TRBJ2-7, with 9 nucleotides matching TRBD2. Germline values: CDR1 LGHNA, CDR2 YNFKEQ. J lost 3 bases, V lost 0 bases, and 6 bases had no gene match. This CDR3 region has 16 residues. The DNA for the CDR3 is TGTGCCAGCAGCCAAGATCTCGGGACTAGCAACTACGAGCAGTACTTC. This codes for CASSQDLGTSNYEQYF.

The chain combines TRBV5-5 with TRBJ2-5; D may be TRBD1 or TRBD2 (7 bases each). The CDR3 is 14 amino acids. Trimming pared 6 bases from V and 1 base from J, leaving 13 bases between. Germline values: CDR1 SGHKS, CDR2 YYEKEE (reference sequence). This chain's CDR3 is CASNFRGGQETQYF. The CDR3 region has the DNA TGTGCCAGCAACTTCAGGGGGGGCCAAGAGACCCAGTACTTC.

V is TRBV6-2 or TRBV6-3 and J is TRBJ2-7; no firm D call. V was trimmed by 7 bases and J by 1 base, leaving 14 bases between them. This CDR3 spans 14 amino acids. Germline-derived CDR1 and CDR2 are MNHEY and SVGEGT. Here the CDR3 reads CASTLWLGSYEQYF. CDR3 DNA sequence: TGTGCCAGCACCCTGTGGCTCGGGTCCTACGAGCAGTACTTC.